The 20 T cell receptor beta chains below were found in one sample sequenced in a study of blood T cells in healthy people across ages. The authors ran a second PCR of roughly 6 to 11 cycles using a sample-barcoded 5' primer and a J-beta primer mix. TCRdb re-derived calls from the 5' RACE reads in MiXCR, one entry per CDR3 protein. This table has some 940,000 distinct CDR3 sequences, approximately 32% appearing once. The data also belong to a second study, concerning T cells of mothers and their children.

The sample consisted of blood. All receptors come from a woman between 40 and 55 years old in good health.

The V gene is TRBV5-1, the J gene TRBJ2-5; 7 bases agree with TRBD1. Trimming at V came to 3 bases and at J to 3 bases, leaving 5 bases not matched to a gene. The CDR3 extends over 14 amino acids. The germline V gene has CDR1 SGHRS and CDR2 YFSETQ. Here the CDR3 DNA reads TGCGCCAGCAGCTGGGGGACAGCAAAAGAGACCCAGTACTTC. This sequence encodes CASSWGTAKETQYF.

This clonotype has at least ten counts. CDR3 nucleotide sequence: TGTGCCAGCACCCCCCCAGGGGTGGGGAATGGCTACACCTTC. As protein: CASTPPGVGNGYTF. The rearrangement joins TRBV12-3 or TRBV12-4 to TRBJ1-2; a possible D gene is TRBD1 (6 bases). Trimming left V 7 bases short and J 6 bases short, with 18 bases between. The CDR3 sequence is 14 residues long.

The chain has TRBV24-1 and TRBJ1-1, with 8 bases identical to TRBD1. V shed 6 bases, J shed 2 bases, and the junction held 1 base outside the gene matches. This CDR3 has 13 amino acids. Germline V gene data show CDR1 as KGHDR and CDR2 as SFDVKD. CDR3 nucleotides: TGTGCCACCAGTCCAGGGGGCAACACTGAAGCTTTCTTT. Protein product: CATSPGGNTEAFF.

This clonotype was detected ten times or more. This chain connects TRBV6-1 to TRBJ2-6; D unclear. V gave up 7 bases and J gave up 2 bases, with 21 bases separating them. In germline, CDR1 is MNHNS, CDR2 SASEGT. The CDR3 has 18 residues. CDR3 in amino acids: CASNRLLLIDTGANVLTF. CDR3 nucleotide sequence: TGTGCCAGCAATCGACTGTTGCTCATCGATACTGGGGCCAACGTCCTGACTTTC.

This clonotype was found many times. This sequence joins TRBV20-1 and TRBJ2-5, with TRBD2 as a possible D gene (5 bases). Germline V CDR1 and CDR2: DFQATT, SNEGSKA (reference sequence). CDR3 length: 14 residues. Between the trimmed V and J ends, which lost 7 bases and 5 bases, there was a span of 20 bases. The CDR3 loop is CSVRVRPGGETQYF. For the CDR3, the DNA is TGCAGTGTTAGGGTCCGCCCGGGCGGGGAGACCCAGTACTTC.

The sample holds many counts of this clonotype. The chain has TRBV27 and TRBJ2-7; 11 positions match TRBD1. This CDR3 comprises 16 residues. With 2 bases clipped from V and 3 bases from J, the junction kept 6 bases outside the gene matches. Germline V gives CDR1 MNHEY, CDR2 SMNVEV (reference sequence). The CDR3 loop reads CASSLGGQGEFYEQYF. CDR3 nucleotide sequence: TGTGCCAGCAGTTTAGGGGGACAGGGGGAATTCTACGAGCAGTACTTC.

This clonotype appeared a few times. The chain has TRBV2 and TRBJ2-7; the D is unclear. The germline V gene encodes CDR1 SNHLY and CDR2 FYNNEI. V lost 7 bases and J 7 bases, leaving 17 bases between the germline ends. CDR3 length equals 13 residues. CDR3 in amino acids: CASKQLPPNEQYF. CDR3 bases: TGTGCCAGCAAGCAACTTCCGCCCAATGAGCAGTACTTC.

This clonotype occurred many times. The chain carries TRBV18 and TRBJ2-5; D remains unclear. V was pared by 8 bases and J by 3 bases, with 7 bases between. The CDR3 spans 11 residues. Germline lookup yields CDR1 KGHSH and CDR2 LQKENI. The CDR3: CASSPKETQYF. CDR3 nucleotides: TGTGCCAGCAGCCCAAAAGAGACCCAGTACTTC.

V is TRBV28 and J is TRBJ2-4; D may be TRBD1 or TRBD2 (5 bases each). V was clipped by 3 bases and J by 1 base, with 7 bases between them. CDR1 and CDR2 (germline): MDHEN, SYDVKM. The CDR3 loop spans 14 amino acids. CDR3 sequence reads: CASSFEGAKNIQYF. DNA of the CDR3: TGTGCCAGCAGTTTTGAGGGGGCCAAAAACATTCAGTACTTC.

The V and J genes are TRBV12-3 or TRBV12-4 and TRBJ1-1; D is unresolved. The V and J ends lost 6 bases and 4 bases respectively, with 9 bases between them. This CDR3 has 12 amino acids. CDR3 sequence reads: CASSMTGTEAFF. In DNA form, the CDR3 reads TGTGCCAGCAGCATGACGGGCACTGAAGCTTTCTTT.

The CDR3 DNA sequence: TGTGCCAGCAGCGCACTCACAGGGACGGTTAACTATGGCTACACCTTC. This sequence encodes CASSALTGTVNYGYTF. The chain carries TRBV11-2 and TRBJ1-2, with D possibly TRBD1 on 6 matching bases. The CDR3 runs to 16 residues. Germline-derived CDR1 and CDR2 are SGHAT and FQNNGV. Trimming left V 5 bases short and J 1 base short, with 17 bases between.

The sample holds many counts of this clonotype. The chain combines TRBV2 with TRBJ2-3, with D maybe TRBD2 (5 bases). The germline V gene encodes CDR1 SNHLY and CDR2 FYNNEI. The CDR3 length is 16 residues. Trimming left V 0 bases short and J 0 bases short, with 10 bases between. The CDR3 here is CASSEAGGTSTDTQYF. The DNA of the CDR3 is TGTGCCAGCAGTGAAGCTGGAGGAACTAGCACAGATACGCAGTATTTT.

The V call is TRBV30, the J call TRBJ2-4; 7 bases line up with TRBD1. The J call may not be correct, given that the DNA end is closer to TRBJ2-7. Germline-derived CDR1 and CDR2 are GTSNPN and SVGIG (reference sequence). The CDR3 is 13 amino acids. This CDR3 is CAWSETGISEQYF. Written as DNA, the CDR3 is TGTGCCTGGAGTGAGACAGGGATCTCCGAGCAGTACTTC.

This rearrangement joins TRBV5-1 to TRBJ1-2; 11 bases align to TRBD1. V shed 4 bases, J shed 6 bases, and the junction held 8 bases outside the gene matches. The V gene's germline CDR1 is SGHRS and CDR2 YFSETQ. The CDR3 is 15 residues long. CDR3 protein: CASSGQDRGLDGYTF. The CDR3 DNA follows: TGCGCCAGCAGCGGTCAGGACAGGGGGCTGGATGGCTACACCTTC.

A few counts support this clonotype. The CDR3 protein is CSVGQIAVGYTF. Here the CDR3 DNA reads TGCAGCGTCGGACAGATAGCAGTTGGCTACACCTTC. The rearrangement joins TRBV29-1 to TRBJ1-2; D perhaps matches TRBD1 (6 bases). Looked up from germline, CDR1 is SQVTM and CDR2 is ANQGSEA. This CDR3 has 12 residues. V was clipped by 6 bases and J by 7 bases, with 15 bases between them. The full variable domain, with the rest looked up from reference TRBV29-1 and TRBJ1-2, is SAVISQKPSRDICQRGTSLTIQCQVDSQVTMMFWYRQQPGQSLTLIATANQGSEATYESGFVIDKFPISRPNLTFSTLTVSNMSPEDSSIYLCSVGQIAVGYTFGSGTRLTVV.

This clonotype was detected ten times or more. The V and J genes are TRBV7-3 and TRBJ2-1; a weak D match, TRBD2 (5 bases). V lost 3 bases and J lost 0, with 9 bases in between. Germline V gives CDR1 SGHTA, CDR2 FQGTGA. The CDR3 spans 15 residues. The CDR3 loop reads CASSLSGNSYNEQFF. In DNA, the CDR3 is TGTGCCAGCAGCTTGAGCGGTAACTCCTACAATGAGCAGTTCTTC.

This clonotype was seen repeatedly, ten times or more. The chain employs TRBV27 and TRBJ2-3; D is ambiguous. V was cut by 3 bases and J by 0 bases, with 7 bases left in between. This CDR3 has 14 amino acids. Per germline, CDR1 MNHEY and CDR2 SMNVEV (reference sequence). The CDR3 DNA sequence: TGTGCCAGCAGTTTTGCCGGCAGCACAGATACGCAGTATTTT. It specifies CASSFAGSTDTQYF.

This chain uses TRBV6-6 with TRBJ1-1; 10 nucleotides agree with TRBD1. After removal of 2 bases from V and 9 bases from J, the junction contained 6 bases not matched to a gene. The CDR3 length is 14 residues. Germline lookup yields CDR1 MNHNY and CDR2 SVGAGI (reference sequence). CDR3 region: CASSYRDRGRKAFF. The CDR3 DNA reads as TGTGCCAGCAGTTACCGCGACAGGGGGCGCAAAGCTTTCTTT.

With respect to this clonotype: A much larger clone lies one base from this, so it may be a read error. This chain joins TRBV7-2 and TRBJ2-5; 7 bases match TRBD1. The CDR3 extends over 14 amino acids. CDR1 and CDR2 (germline): SGHTA, FQGNSA. The ends lost 5 bases at V and 9 bases at J; junction bases unmatched: 12. The CDR3 bases are TGTGCCAGCAGCATGGGACAGAGGGGTGAGGCCCAGTACTTC. It yields the protein CASSMGQRGEAQYF.

There are many counts of this clonotype. This chain uses TRBV4-1 with TRBJ2-7, with 10 bases matching TRBD2. The V gene's germline CDR1 is MGHRA and CDR2 YSYEKL. The V gene end was trimmed by 3 bases and the J gene end by 3 bases; junction bases not matched to a gene: 11. The CDR3 consists of 17 residues. The DNA of the CDR3 is TGCGCCAGCAGCCAGACCCCAAGGACTAGCGGTTACTACGAGCAGTACTTC. Translated, it gives CASSQTPRTSGYYEQYF.